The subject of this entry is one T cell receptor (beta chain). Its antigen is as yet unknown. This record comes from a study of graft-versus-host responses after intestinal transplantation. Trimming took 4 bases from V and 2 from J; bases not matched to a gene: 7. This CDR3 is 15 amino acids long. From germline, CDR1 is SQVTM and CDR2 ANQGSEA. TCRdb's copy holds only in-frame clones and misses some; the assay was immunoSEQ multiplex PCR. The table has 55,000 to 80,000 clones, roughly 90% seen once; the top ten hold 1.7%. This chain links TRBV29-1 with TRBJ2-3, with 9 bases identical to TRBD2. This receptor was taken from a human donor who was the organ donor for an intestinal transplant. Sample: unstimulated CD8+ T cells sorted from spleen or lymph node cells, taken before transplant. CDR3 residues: CSVGIAGVSTDTQYF. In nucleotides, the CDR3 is TGCAGCGTTGGGATAGCGGGGGTATCCACAGATACGCAGTATTTT.